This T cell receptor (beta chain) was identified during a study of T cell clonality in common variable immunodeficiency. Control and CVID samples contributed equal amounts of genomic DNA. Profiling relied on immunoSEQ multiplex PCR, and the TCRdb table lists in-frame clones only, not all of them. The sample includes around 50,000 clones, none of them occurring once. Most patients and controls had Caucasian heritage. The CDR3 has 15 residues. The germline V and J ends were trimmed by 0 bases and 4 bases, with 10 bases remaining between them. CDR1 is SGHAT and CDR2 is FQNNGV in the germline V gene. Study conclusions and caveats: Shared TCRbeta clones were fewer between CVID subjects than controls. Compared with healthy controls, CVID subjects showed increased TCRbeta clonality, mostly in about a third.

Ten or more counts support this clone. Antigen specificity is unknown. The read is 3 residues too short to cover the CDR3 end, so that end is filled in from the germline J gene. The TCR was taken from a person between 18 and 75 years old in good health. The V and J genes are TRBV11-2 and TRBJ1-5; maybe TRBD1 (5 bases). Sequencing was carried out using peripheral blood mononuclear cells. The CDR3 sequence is CASSLDQGANQPQHF. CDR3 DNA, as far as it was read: TGTGCCAGCAGCTTAGATCAGGGTGCTAATCAGCCC.